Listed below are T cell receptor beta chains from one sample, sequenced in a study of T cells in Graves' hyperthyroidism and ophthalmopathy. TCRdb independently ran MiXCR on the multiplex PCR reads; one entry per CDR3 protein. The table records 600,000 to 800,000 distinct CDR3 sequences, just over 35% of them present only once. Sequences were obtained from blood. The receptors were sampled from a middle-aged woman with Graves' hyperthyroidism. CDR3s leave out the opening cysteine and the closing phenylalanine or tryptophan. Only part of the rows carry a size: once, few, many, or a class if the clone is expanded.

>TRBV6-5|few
ASSEIRTGHGYT
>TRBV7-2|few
ASSQYGTGVGTGELF
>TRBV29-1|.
SLDLGGPGYT
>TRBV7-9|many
ASSPIAGGQETQY
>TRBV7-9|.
ASSLVSRAEGYT
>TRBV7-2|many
ASSDETGLEEQY
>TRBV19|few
ASTAYRTAGNTIY
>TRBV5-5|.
ASSYDPTGFEAF
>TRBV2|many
ASSEALPANYGYT
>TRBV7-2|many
ASSFNRGLLETQY
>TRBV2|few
ASDARNTEAF
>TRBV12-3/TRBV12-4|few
ASSSHRDSNYGYT